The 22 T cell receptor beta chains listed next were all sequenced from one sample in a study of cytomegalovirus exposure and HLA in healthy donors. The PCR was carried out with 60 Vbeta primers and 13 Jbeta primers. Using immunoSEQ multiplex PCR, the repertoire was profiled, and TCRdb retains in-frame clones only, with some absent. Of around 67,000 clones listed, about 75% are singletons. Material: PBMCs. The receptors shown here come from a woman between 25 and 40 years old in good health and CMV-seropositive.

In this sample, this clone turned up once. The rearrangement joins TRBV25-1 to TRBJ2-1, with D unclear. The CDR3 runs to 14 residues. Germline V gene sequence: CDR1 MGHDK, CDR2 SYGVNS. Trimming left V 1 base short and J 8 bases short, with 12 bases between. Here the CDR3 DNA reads TGTGCCAGCAGTGAATTTATAGATTCGGATGAGCAGTTCTTC. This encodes CASSEFIDSDEQFF.

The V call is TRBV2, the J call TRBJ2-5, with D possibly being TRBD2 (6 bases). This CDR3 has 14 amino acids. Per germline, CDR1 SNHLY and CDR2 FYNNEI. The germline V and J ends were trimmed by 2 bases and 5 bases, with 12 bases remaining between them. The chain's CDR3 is CASSERGIGETQYF. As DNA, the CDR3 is TGTGCCAGCAGTGAACGGGGGATAGGGGAGACCCAGTACTTC.

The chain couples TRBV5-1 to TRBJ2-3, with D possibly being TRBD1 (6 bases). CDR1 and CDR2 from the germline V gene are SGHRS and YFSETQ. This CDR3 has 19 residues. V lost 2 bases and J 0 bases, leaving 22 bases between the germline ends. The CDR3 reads CASSLQGHSLPTSTDTQYF. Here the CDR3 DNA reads TGCGCCAGCAGCTTACAGGGACACTCGCTCCCAACTAGCACAGATACGCAGTATTTT. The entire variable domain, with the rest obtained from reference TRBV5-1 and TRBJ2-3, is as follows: KAGVTQTPRYLIKTRGQQVTLSCSPISGHRSVSWYQQTPGQGLQFLFEYFSETQRNKGNFPGRFSGRQFSNSRSEMNVSTLELGDSALYLCASSLQGHSLPTSTDTQYFGPGTRLTVL.

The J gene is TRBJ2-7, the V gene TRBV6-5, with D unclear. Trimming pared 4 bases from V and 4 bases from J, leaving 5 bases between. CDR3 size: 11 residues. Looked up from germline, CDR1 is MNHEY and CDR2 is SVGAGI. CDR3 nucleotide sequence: TGTGCCAGCAGTTTTAAATACGAGCAGTACTTC. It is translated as CASSFKYEQYF.

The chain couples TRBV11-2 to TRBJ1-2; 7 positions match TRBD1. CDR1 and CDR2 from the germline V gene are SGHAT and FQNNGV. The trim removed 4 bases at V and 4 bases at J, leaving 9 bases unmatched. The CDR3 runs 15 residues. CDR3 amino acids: CASSSTGNLGYGYTF. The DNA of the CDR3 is TGTGCCAGCAGCTCGACAGGGAATCTCGGCTATGGCTACACCTTC. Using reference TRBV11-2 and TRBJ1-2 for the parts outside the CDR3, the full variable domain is EAGVAQSPRYKIIEKRQSVAFWCNPISGHATLYWYQQILGQGPKLLIQFQNNGVVDDSQLPKDRFSAERLKGVDSTLKIQPAKLEDSAVYLCASSSTGNLGYGYTFGSGTRLTVV.

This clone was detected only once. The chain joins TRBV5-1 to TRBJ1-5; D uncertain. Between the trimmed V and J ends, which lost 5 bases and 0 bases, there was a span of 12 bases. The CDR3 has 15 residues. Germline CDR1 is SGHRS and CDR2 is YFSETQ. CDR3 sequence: CASRDQYPSNQPQHF. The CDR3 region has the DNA TGCGCCAGCAGAGATCAGTACCCTAGCAATCAGCCCCAGCATTTT.

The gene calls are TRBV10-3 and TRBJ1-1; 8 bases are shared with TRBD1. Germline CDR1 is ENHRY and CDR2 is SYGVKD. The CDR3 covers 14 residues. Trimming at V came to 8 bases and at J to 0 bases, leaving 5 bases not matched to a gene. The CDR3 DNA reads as TGTGCCATCGGGCAGGGGGCGGTGAACACTGAAGCTTTCTTT. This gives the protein CAIGQGAVNTEAFF.

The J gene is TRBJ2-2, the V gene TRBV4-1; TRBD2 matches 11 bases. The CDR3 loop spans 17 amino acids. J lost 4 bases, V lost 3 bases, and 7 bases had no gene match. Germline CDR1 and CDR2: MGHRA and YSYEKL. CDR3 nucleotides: TGCGCCAGCAGCCATTCTCGGACTAGCGGGCCCACCGGGGAGCTGTTTTTT. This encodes CASSHSRTSGPTGELFF.

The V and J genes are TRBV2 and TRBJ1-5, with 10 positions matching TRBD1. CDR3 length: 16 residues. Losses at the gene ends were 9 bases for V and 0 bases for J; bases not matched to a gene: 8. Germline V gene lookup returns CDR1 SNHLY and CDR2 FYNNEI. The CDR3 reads CASSRDRGNSNQPQHF. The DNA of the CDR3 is TGTGCCAGTTCTAGGGACAGGGGAAATAGCAATCAGCCCCAGCATTTT.

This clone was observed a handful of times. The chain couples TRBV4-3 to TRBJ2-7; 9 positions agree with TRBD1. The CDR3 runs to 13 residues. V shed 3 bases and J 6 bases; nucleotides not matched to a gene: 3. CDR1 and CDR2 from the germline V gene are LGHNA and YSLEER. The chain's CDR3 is CASSQWTGVEQYF. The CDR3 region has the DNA TGCGCCAGCAGCCAGTGGACAGGGGTCGAGCAGTACTTC.

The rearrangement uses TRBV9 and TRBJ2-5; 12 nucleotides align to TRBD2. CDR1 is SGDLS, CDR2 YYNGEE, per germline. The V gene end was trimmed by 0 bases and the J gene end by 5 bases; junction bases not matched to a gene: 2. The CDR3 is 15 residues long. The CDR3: CASSVGGLAGETQYF. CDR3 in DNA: TGTGCCAGCAGCGTAGGGGGACTAGCGGGCGAGACCCAGTACTTC.

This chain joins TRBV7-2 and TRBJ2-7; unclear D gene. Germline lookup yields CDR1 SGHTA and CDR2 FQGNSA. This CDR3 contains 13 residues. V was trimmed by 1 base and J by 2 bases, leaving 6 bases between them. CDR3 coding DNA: TGTGCCAGCAGCTTAGTAGAGCCCTACGAGCAGTACTTC. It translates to CASSLVEPYEQYF.

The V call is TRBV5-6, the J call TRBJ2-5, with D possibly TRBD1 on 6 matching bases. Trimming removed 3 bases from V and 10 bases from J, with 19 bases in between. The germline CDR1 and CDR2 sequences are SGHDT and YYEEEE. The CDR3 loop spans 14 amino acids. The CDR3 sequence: CASSWTAQLRDQYF. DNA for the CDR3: TGTGCCAGCAGCTGGACAGCTCAGCTGAGGGACCAGTACTTC.

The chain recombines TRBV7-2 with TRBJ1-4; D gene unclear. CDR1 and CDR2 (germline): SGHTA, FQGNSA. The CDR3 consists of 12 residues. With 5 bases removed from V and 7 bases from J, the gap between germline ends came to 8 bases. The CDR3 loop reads CASSDRGEKLFF. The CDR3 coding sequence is TGTGCCAGCAGCGACCGGGGTGAAAAACTGTTTTTT.

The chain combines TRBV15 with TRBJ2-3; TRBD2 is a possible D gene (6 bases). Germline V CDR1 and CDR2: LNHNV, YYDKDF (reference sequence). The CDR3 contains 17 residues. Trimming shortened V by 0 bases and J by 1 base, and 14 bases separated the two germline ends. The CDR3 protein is CATSREIGGEGTDTQYF. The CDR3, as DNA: TGTGCCACCAGCAGAGAAATCGGGGGAGAAGGCACAGATACGCAGTATTTT.

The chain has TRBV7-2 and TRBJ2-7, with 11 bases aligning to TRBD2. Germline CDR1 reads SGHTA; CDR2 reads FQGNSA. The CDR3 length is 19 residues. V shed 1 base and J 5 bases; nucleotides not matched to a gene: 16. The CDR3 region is CASSLVRSSGRAGGNEQYF. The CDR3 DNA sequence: TGTGCCAGCAGCTTAGTAAGAAGTAGCGGGAGGGCGGGGGGCAACGAGCAGTACTTC.

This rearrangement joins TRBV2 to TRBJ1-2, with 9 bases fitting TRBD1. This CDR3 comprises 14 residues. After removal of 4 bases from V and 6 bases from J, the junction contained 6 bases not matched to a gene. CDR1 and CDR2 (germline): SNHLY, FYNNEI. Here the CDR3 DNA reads TGTGCCAGCAGTGGGAACAGGGGGCAAGATGGCTACACCTTC. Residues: CASSGNRGQDGYTF.

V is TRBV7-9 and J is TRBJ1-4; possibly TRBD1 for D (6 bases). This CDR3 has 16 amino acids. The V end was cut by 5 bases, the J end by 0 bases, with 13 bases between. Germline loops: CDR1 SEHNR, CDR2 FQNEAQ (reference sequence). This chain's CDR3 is CASSPTGFSTNEKLFF. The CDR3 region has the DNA TGTGCCAGCAGCCCGACAGGCTTCTCAACTAATGAAAAACTGTTTTTT.

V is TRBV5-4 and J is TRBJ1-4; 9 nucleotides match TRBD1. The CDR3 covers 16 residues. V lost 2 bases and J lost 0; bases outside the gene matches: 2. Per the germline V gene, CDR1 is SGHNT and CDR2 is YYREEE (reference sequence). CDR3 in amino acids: CASSLRQGATNEKLFF. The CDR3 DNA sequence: TGTGCCAGCAGCTTACGACAGGGGGCAACTAATGAAAAACTGTTTTTT.

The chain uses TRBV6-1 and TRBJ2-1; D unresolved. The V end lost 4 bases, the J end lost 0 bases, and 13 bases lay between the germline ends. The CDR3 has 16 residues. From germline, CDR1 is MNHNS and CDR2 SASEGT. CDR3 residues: CASSGLAETSYNEQFF. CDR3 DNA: TGTGCCAGCAGTGGATTGGCGGAAACCTCCTACAATGAGCAGTTCTTC.

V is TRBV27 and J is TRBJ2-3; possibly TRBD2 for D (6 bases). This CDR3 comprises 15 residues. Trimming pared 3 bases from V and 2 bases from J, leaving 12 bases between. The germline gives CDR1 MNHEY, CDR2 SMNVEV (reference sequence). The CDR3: CASSFSGGFTDTQYF. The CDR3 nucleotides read TGTGCCAGCAGTTTTTCCGGGGGATTCACAGATACGCAGTATTTT.

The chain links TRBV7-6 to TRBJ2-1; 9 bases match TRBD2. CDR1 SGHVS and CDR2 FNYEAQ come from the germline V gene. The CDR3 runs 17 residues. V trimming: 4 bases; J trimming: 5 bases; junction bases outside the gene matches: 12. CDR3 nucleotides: TGTGCCAGCAGCTCGTTAGCGGGAGTTAAACTGGACAATGAGCAGTTCTTC. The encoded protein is CASSSLAGVKLDNEQFF.